A selection of T cell receptor beta chains follows, all from one sample in a study of blood T cell repertoires in COVID-19. Method: immunoSEQ multiplex PCR; TCRdb's copy keeps in-frame clones and lacks some. Among 190,000 or so clones listed, roughly four fifths were seen once. The sample was PBMCs or T cells enriched from blood (not recorded which). The receptors originated from a man between 35 and 55 years old who had recovered from COVID-19. The CDR3 runs from the conserved cysteine through the conserved F or W. A D gene is named only where the DNA matches it firmly. Some rows have no size entry. The others give once, few or many, or a class for an expanded clone.

d_gene: .
abundance: .
v_gene: TRBV10-2
j_gene: TRBJ1-3
CDR3aa: CATKYTGTPVLGAGNTIYF
CDR3nt: TGCGCCACCAAGTACACCGGGACACCCGTCTTAGGTGCTGGAAACACCATATATTTT

d_gene: .
abundance: .
v_gene: TRBV7-9
j_gene: TRBJ2-1
CDR3aa: CASSLTVNNEQFF
CDR3nt: TGTGCCAGCAGCTTGACAGTAAACAATGAGCAGTTCTTC

d_gene: TRBD1
abundance: .
v_gene: TRBV27
j_gene: TRBJ1-1
CDR3aa: CASQRTGMNTEAFF
CDR3nt: TGTGCCAGCCAAAGGACAGGGATGAACACTGAAGCTTTCTTT

d_gene: .
abundance: .
v_gene: TRBV25-1
j_gene: TRBJ1-6
CDR3aa: CASKRQDNSPLHF
CDR3nt: TGTGCCAGCAAACGGCAGGATAATTCACCCCTCCACTTT

d_gene: TRBD2
abundance: once
v_gene: TRBV9
j_gene: TRBJ2-1
CDR3aa: CASSLIAGVGYNEQFF
CDR3nt: TGTGCCAGCAGCTTAATAGCGGGAGTGGGCTACAATGAGCAGTTCTTC

d_gene: TRBD1
abundance: .
v_gene: TRBV4-2
j_gene: TRBJ2-3
CDR3aa: CASSRTTGVGGTDTQYF
CDR3nt: TGTGCCAGCAGCCGAACTACAGGGGTCGGGGGCACAGATACGCAGTATTTT

d_gene: TRBD2
abundance: .
v_gene: TRBV5-4
j_gene: TRBJ2-1
CDR3aa: CATQGREGYNEQFF
CDR3nt: TGTGCCACCCAGGGGCGGGAGGGCTACAATGAGCAGTTCTTC

d_gene: TRBD2
abundance: .
v_gene: TRBV10-1
j_gene: TRBJ2-1
CDR3aa: CASSRSGSTDEQFF
CDR3nt: TGCGCCAGCAGTAGGAGCGGGAGCACGGATGAGCAGTTCTTC

d_gene: .
abundance: .
v_gene: TRBV28
j_gene: TRBJ1-1
CDR3aa: CASKTLNTEAFF
CDR3nt: TGTGCCAGCAAAACCCTAAACACTGAAGCTTTCTTT

d_gene: .
abundance: few
v_gene: TRBV2
j_gene: TRBJ1-4
CDR3aa: CASSIDRNKGTNEKLFF
CDR3nt: TGTGCCAGCAGTATTGACAGGAACAAGGGAACTAATGAAAAACTGTTTTTT

d_gene: .
abundance: .
v_gene: TRBV7-9
j_gene: TRBJ1-1
CDR3aa: CASSPAGTNPSPAEAFF
CDR3nt: TGTGCCAGCAGCCCCGCCGGGACAAACCCCTCCCCGGCTGAAGCTTTCTTT

d_gene: .
abundance: .
v_gene: TRBV19
j_gene: TRBJ1-6
CDR3aa: CASRQNRPGDSPLHF
CDR3nt: TGTGCCAGTAGACAGAACAGGCCTGGGGATTCACCCCTCCACTTT

d_gene: .
abundance: few
v_gene: TRBV18
j_gene: TRBJ1-6
CDR3aa: CASSPSGERTPLHF
CDR3nt: TGTGCCAGCTCACCTTCAGGGGAAAGGACCCCCCTCCACTTT

d_gene: TRBD1
abundance: .
v_gene: TRBV10-3
j_gene: TRBJ2-1
CDR3aa: CAISPGGQGSHNEQFF
CDR3nt: TGTGCCATCAGTCCCGGGGGACAGGGGTCCCACAATGAGCAGTTCTTC

d_gene: .
abundance: .
v_gene: TRBV5-1
j_gene: TRBJ2-7
CDR3aa: CASSLTGTYEQYF
CDR3nt: TGCGCCAGCAGCTTGACGGGGACCTACGAGCAGTACTTC

d_gene: .
abundance: .
v_gene: TRBV4-2
j_gene: TRBJ2-6
CDR3aa: CASSQAKANVLTF
CDR3nt: TGTGCCAGCAGCCAAGCCAAGGCCAACGTCCTGACTTTC

d_gene: .
abundance: .
v_gene: TRBV10-3
j_gene: TRBJ2-3
CDR3aa: CAIGSAYTDTQYF
CDR3nt: TGTGCCATCGGTAGTGCCTACACAGATACGCAGTATTTT

d_gene: .
abundance: once
v_gene: TRBV19
j_gene: TRBJ1-1
CDR3aa: CASSINLQGTEAFF
CDR3nt: TGTGCCAGTAGTATCAATTTACAGGGTACTGAAGCTTTCTTT

d_gene: TRBD1
abundance: .
v_gene: TRBV6-5
j_gene: TRBJ1-2
CDR3aa: CASIYTTGVQFTF
CDR3nt: TGTGCCAGCATATACACCACAGGGGTACAATTCACCTTC

d_gene: TRBD1
abundance: once
v_gene: TRBV9
j_gene: TRBJ1-6
CDR3aa: CASGYYRGSGSPLHF
CDR3nt: TGTGCCAGCGGATATTACAGGGGGTCGGGTTCACCCCTCCACTTT

d_gene: TRBD1
abundance: .
v_gene: TRBV10-2
j_gene: TRBJ2-5
CDR3aa: CASSWGTGADDQYF
CDR3nt: TGCGCCAGCAGTTGGGGGACAGGGGCTGATGACCAGTACTTC

d_gene: TRBD2
abundance: .
v_gene: TRBV12-3/TRBV12-4
j_gene: TRBJ2-1
CDR3aa: CASSGGASPQFF
CDR3nt: TGTGCCAGTTCGGGAGGGGCTTCCCCCCAGTTCTTC

d_gene: TRBD2
abundance: .
v_gene: TRBV14
j_gene: TRBJ2-3
CDR3aa: CASSQDRVGPSGLRTDTQYF
CDR3nt: TGTGCCAGCAGCCAAGACAGGGTAGGGCCTAGCGGACTTCGCACAGATACGCAGTATTTT

d_gene: .
abundance: .
v_gene: TRBV7-2
j_gene: TRBJ2-4
CDR3aa: CASSLEAGVWVDIQYF
CDR3nt: TGTGCCAGCAGCTTAGAGGCAGGGGTTTGGGTGGACATTCAGTACTTC

d_gene: .
abundance: .
v_gene: TRBV5-1
j_gene: TRBJ1-1
CDR3aa: CASSQDSGNTEAFF
CDR3nt: TGCGCCAGCAGCCAGGACAGCGGAAACACTGAAGCTTTCTTT

d_gene: .
abundance: .
v_gene: TRBV13
j_gene: TRBJ1-5
CDR3aa: CASTLNPPQHF
CDR3nt: TGTGCCAGCACCCTAAATCCCCCCCAGCATTTT

d_gene: TRBD1
abundance: .
v_gene: TRBV6-5
j_gene: TRBJ1-1
CDR3aa: CASSSWTGGRTEAFF
CDR3nt: TGTGCCAGCAGTTCTTGGACAGGGGGAAGGACTGAAGCTTTCTTT

d_gene: TRBD2
abundance: .
v_gene: TRBV5-5
j_gene: TRBJ2-1
CDR3aa: CASSLEGGRGNEQFF
CDR3nt: TGTGCCAGCAGCTTAGAGGGCGGGAGGGGGAATGAGCAGTTCTTC

d_gene: .
abundance: .
v_gene: TRBV6-5
j_gene: TRBJ1-4
CDR3aa: CASSPTGFTNEKLFF
CDR3nt: TGTGCCAGCAGCCCAACGGGGTTCACTAATGAAAAACTGTTTTTT

d_gene: .
abundance: few
v_gene: TRBV7-6
j_gene: TRBJ2-7
CDR3aa: CASSLDYGGGEQYF
CDR3nt: TGTGCCAGCAGCTTAGATTACGGGGGAGGCGAGCAGTACTTC

d_gene: .
abundance: .
v_gene: TRBV6-5
j_gene: TRBJ2-3
CDR3aa: CASSMRQESTDTQYF
CDR3nt: TGTGCCAGCAGCATGCGACAGGAGAGCACAGATACGCAGTATTTT